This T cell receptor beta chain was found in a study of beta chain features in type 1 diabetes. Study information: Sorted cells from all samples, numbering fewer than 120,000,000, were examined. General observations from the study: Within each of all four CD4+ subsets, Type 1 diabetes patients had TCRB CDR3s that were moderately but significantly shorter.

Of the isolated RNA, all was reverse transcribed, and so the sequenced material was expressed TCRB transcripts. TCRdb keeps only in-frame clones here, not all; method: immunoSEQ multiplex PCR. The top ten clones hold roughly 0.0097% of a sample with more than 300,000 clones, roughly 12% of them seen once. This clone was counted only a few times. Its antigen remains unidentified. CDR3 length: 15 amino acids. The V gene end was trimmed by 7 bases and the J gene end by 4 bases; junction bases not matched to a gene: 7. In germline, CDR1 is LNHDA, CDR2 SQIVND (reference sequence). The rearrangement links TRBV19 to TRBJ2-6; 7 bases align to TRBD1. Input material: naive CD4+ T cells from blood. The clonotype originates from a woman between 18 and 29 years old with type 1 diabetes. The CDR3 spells CASKYTGDGANVLTF. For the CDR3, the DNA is TGTGCCAGTAAATACACAGGGGACGGGGCCAACGTCCTGACTTTC.